The T cell receptor (beta chain) under discussion was sequenced for a study of identical twins. Study results and limitations: Invariant cells of the MAIT and iNKT types might have partly distorted the zero-insertion analyses.

The length of the CDR3 is 17 residues. The V segment lost 3 bases and the J segment 7 bases; nucleotides outside the gene matches: 14. A universal primer site arose from template switching, and cDNA bore unique molecular identifiers. TCRdb used MiXCR to reprocess the 5' RACE reads, holding one entry per CDR3 protein. The data show approximately 680,000 distinct CDR3 sequences, with roughly 7.1% seen just once and 1.6% held by the top ten. At least ten counts were recorded for this clonotype. The antigen remains undetermined. This sample also belongs to another study, concerning yellow fever vaccine responses in identical twins.

The sample was PBMCs. This chain connects TRBV12-3 or TRBV12-4 to TRBJ1-5; 8 bases are a match to TRBD1. The TCR sequence derives from a young woman in good health. The CDR3 nucleotides read TGTGCCAGCAGTTTTATAAAGGACAGGGTGGGGGGACAGCCCCAGCATTTT. Its protein product is CASSFIKDRVGGQPQHF.